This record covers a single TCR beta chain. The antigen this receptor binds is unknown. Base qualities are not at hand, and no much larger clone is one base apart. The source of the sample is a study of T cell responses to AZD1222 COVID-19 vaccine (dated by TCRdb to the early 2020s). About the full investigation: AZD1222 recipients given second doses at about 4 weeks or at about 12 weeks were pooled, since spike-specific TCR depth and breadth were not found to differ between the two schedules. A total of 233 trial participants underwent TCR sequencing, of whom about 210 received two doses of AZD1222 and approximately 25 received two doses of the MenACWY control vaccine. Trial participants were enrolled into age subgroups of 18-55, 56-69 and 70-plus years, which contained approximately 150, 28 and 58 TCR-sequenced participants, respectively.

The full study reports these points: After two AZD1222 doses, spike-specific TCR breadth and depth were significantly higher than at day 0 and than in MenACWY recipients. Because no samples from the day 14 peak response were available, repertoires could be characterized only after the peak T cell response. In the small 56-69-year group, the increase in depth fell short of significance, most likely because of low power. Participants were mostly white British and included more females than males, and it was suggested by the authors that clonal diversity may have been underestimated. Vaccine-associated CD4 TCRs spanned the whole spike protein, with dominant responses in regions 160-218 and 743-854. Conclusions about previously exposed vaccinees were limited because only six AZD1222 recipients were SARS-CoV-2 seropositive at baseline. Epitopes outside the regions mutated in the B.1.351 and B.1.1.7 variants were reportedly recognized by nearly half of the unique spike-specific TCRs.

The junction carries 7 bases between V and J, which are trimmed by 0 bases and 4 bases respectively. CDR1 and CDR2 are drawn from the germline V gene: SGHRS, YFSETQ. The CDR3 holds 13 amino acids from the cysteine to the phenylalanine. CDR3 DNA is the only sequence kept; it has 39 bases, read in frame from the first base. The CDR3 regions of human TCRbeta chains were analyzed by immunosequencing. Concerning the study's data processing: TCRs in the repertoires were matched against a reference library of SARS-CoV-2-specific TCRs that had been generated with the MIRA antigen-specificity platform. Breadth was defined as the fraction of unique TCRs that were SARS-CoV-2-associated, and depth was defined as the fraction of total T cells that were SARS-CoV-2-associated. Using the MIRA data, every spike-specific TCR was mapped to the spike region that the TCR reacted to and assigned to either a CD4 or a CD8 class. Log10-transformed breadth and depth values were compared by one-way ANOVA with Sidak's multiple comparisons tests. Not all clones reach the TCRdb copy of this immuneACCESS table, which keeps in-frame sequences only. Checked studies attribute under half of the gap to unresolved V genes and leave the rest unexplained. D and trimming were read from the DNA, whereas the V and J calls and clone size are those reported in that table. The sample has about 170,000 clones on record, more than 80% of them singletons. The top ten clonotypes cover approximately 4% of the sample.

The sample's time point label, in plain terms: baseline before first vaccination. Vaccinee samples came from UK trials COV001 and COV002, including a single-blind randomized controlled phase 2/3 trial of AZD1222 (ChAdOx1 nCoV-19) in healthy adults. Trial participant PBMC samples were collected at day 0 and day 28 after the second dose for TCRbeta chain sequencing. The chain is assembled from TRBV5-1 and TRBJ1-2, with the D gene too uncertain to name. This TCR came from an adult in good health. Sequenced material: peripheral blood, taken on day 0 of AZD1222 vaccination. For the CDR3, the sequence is CASSLEGIYGYTF. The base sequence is TGCGCCAGCAGCTTGGAGGGTATCTATGGCTACACCTTC.